Below are 24 T cell receptor beta chains sequenced from a single sample in a study of cytomegalovirus exposure and HLA in healthy donors. PCR involved 60 Vbeta and 13 Jbeta primers. The assay was immunoSEQ multiplex PCR, and TCRdb's table has in-frame clones only and misses some. The repertoire holds around 110,000 clones, roughly 9.9% seen once, with roughly 3.1% in the top ten. Specimen: PBMCs. These receptors all come from a man aged 25-40 years in good health and CMV-seronegative.

The chain has TRBV2 and TRBJ1-5; 11 nucleotides line up with TRBD1. Germline values: CDR1 SNHLY, CDR2 FYNNEI. V was pared by 7 bases and J by 1 base, with 9 bases of the junction left unmatched. This CDR3 comprises 17 residues. CDR3 protein: CASTGGTGGLSNQPQHF. The CDR3 bases are TGTGCCAGCACCGGTGGGACAGGGGGATTGAGCAATCAGCCCCAGCATTTT.

The chain links TRBV10-3 to TRBJ2-7; 10 positions match TRBD1. Germline lookup yields CDR1 ENHRY and CDR2 SYGVKD. CDR3 length equals 14 residues. V shed 2 bases and J 3 bases; nucleotides not matched to a gene: 1. CDR3 sequence: CAISEGTGDYEQYF. The CDR3 bases are TGTGCCATCAGTGAGGGGACAGGGGACTACGAGCAGTACTTC.

This clone was observed a handful of times. The rearrangement links TRBV9 to TRBJ1-5; D is undetermined. The germline CDR1 and CDR2 sequences are SGDLS and YYNGEE. This CDR3 region has 15 residues. V gave up 3 bases and J gave up 0 bases, with 10 bases separating them. The CDR3 bases are TGTGCCAGCAGCGACGATCGGGTTAGCAATCAGCCCCAGCATTTT. It encodes CASSDDRVSNQPQHF. The whole variable domain, filled in from reference TRBV9 and TRBJ1-5, reads DSGVTQTPKHLITATGQRVTLRCSPRSGDLSVYWYQQSLDQGLQFLIQYYNGEERAKGNILERFSAQQFPDLHSELNLSSLELGDSALYFCASSDDRVSNQPQHFGDGTRLSIL.

The chain joins TRBV5-4 to TRBJ2-7; 8 nucleotides align to TRBD1. CDR3 length: 14 residues. CDR1 is SGHNT, CDR2 YYREEE, per germline (reference sequence). After removal of 0 bases from V and 4 bases from J, the junction contained 3 bases not matched to a gene. CDR3: CASSLDRGTYEQYF. The CDR3 DNA sequence: TGTGCCAGCAGCTTGGACAGGGGGACGTACGAGCAGTACTTC.

This clone has a single count. The rearrangement uses TRBV5-4 and TRBJ2-3; D is possibly TRBD1 (6 bases). The germline CDR1 and CDR2 sequences are SGHNT and YYREEE (reference sequence). The CDR3 covers 17 residues. V lost 0 bases, J lost 0 bases, and 14 bases lay in between. The CDR3 DNA sequence: TGTGCCAGCAGCTTGGCCTTTAGACAGGCTAGCACAGATACGCAGTATTTT. It translates to CASSLAFRQASTDTQYF.

V gene TRBV7-2 combines with J gene TRBJ2-4, with a tentative D call TRBD1 (6 bases). From germline, CDR1 is SGHTA and CDR2 FQGNSA. Trimming took off 11 bases at V and 6 bases at J, with 17 bases between the two ends. The CDR3 is 13 residues long. The CDR3 loop reads CASSTGIGNIQYF. For the CDR3, the DNA is TGTGCCTCTTCCACAGGGATCGGAAACATTCAGTACTTC. Full variable domain (rest looked up from reference TRBV7-2 and TRBJ2-4): GAGVSQSPSNKVTEKGKDVELRCDPISGHTALYWYRQSLGQGLEFLIYFQGNSAPDKSGLPSDRFSAERTGGSVSTLTIQRTQQEDSAVYLCASSTGIGNIQYFGAGTRLSVL.

V and J are TRBV28 and TRBJ2-5; 9 positions match TRBD1. This CDR3 contains 17 residues. V shed 6 bases, J shed 5 bases, and the junction held 16 bases outside the gene matches. Germline V gene data show CDR1 as MDHEN and CDR2 as SYDVKM. The CDR3: CASSLGPGTGIGETQYF. As DNA, the CDR3 is TGTGCCAGCAGCCTTGGACCCGGGACAGGGATAGGGGAGACCCAGTACTTC.

The gene calls are TRBV27 and TRBJ2-1, with 7 bases lining up with TRBD1. The CDR3 length is 15 residues. Trimming removed 3 bases from V and 1 base from J; junction bases left unmatched: 3. From germline, CDR1 is MNHEY and CDR2 SMNVEV (reference sequence). The CDR3: CASSFSGGSYNEQFF. DNA for the CDR3: TGTGCCAGCAGTTTCTCAGGGGGTTCCTACAATGAGCAGTTCTTC.

This clone was observed a few times. The chain uses TRBV4-3 and TRBJ2-1; D ambiguous. The germline V gene has CDR1 LGHNA and CDR2 YSLEER. CDR3 length equals 15 residues. The V end lost 0 bases, the J end lost 2 bases, and 8 bases lay between the germline ends. CDR3 coding DNA: TGCGCCAGCAGCCAAGACGACTGGACCTACAATGAGCAGTTCTTC. The encoded protein is CASSQDDWTYNEQFF.

The V gene is TRBV6-4, the J gene TRBJ2-2; maybe TRBD1 (6 bases). Trimming left V 3 bases short and J 6 bases short, with 11 bases between. Per germline, CDR1 MRHNA and CDR2 SNTAGT. The CDR3 sequence is 14 residues long. The CDR3 DNA reads TGTGCCAGCAGTGAACAGGGCTCCCCCGGGGAGCTGTTTTTT. It is translated as CASSEQGSPGELFF.

This clone showed up just a few times. V is TRBV11-2 and J is TRBJ1-1; D gene uncertain. The V end was cut by 5 bases, the J end by 5 bases, with 12 bases between. The germline CDR1 and CDR2 sequences are SGHAT and FQNNGV. The CDR3 totals 13 residues. The DNA of the CDR3 is TGTGCCAGCAGCCCCTCGGGGTTGACTGAAGCTTTCTTT. Translating it yields CASSPSGLTEAFF.

This clone was seen only a few times. V gene TRBV27 combines with J gene TRBJ2-1; 14 nucleotides line up with TRBD2. The CDR3 totals 18 residues. Trimming removed 3 bases from V and 8 bases from J; junction bases left unmatched: 12. Germline lookup yields CDR1 MNHEY and CDR2 SMNVEV (reference sequence). As DNA, the CDR3 is TGTGCCAGCAGTTTGACTAGCGGGAGGGCCTGGGCGGCGGATGAGCAGTTCTTC. Translating it yields CASSLTSGRAWAADEQFF.

The sample holds a few counts of this clone. The J gene is TRBJ2-5, the V gene TRBV14, with 9 nucleotides matching TRBD1. Trimming at V came to 6 bases and at J to 7 bases, leaving 6 bases not matched to a gene. There are 13 residues in the CDR3. The germline V gene encodes CDR1 SGHDN and CDR2 FVKESK. As DNA, the CDR3 is TGTGCCAGCAGACCACAGGGGGCCGGGACCCAGTACTTC. Amino acids: CASRPQGAGTQYF.

This clone was seen a few times. The chain has TRBV19 and TRBJ2-7, with 10 bases identical to TRBD1. The length of the CDR3 is 14 residues. V dropped 5 bases and J dropped 2; count of bases not matched to a gene: 3. Germline lookup yields CDR1 LNHDA and CDR2 SQIVND (reference sequence). The CDR3 here is CASSGDRGPYEQYF. For the CDR3, the DNA is TGTGCCAGTAGTGGGGACAGGGGCCCCTACGAGCAGTACTTC.

This chain links TRBV9 with TRBJ2-1, with TRBD2 matching over 9 bases. The CDR3 is 15 amino acids. V trimming: 4 bases; J trimming: 8 bases; junction bases outside the gene matches: 10. Germline V lookup: CDR1 SGDLS, CDR2 YYNGEE. The CDR3 coding sequence is TGTGCCAGCAGCTTAGGAGCGGGAGGTAGCCATGAGCAGTTCTTC. This codes for CASSLGAGGSHEQFF.

This clone was observed a handful of times. The V gene is TRBV7-2, the J gene TRBJ1-4; no firm D call. This CDR3 region has 14 residues. The germline V gene encodes CDR1 SGHTA and CDR2 FQGNSA. V lost 0 bases and J 4 bases, leaving 6 bases between the germline ends. The CDR3 sequence is CASSLAADNEKLFF. DNA of the CDR3: TGTGCCAGCAGCTTAGCGGCAGATAATGAAAAACTGTTTTTT.

The chain uses TRBV6-1 and TRBJ1-1, with D hard to call. The V end lost 8 bases, the J end lost 11 bases, and 18 bases lay between the germline ends. The length of the CDR3 is 12 residues. Per germline, CDR1 MNHNS and CDR2 SASEGT. The CDR3 protein is CASGGSTLRAFF. Here the CDR3 DNA reads TGTGCCAGCGGAGGGAGCACCCTACGGGCTTTCTTT.

In its sample, this clone was seen a few times. J is TRBJ2-7 and V is TRBV21-1; no DNA check was done on the table's D call, TRBD1. TRBV21-1 is a recognized pseudogene. This CDR3 comprises 14 residues. CDR3 in amino acids: CASSKGAVVAEQYF. CDR3 nucleotide sequence: TGTGCCAGCAGCAAGGGGGCAGTTGTGGCCGAGCAGTACTTC.

In this sample, this clone turned up a few times. The rearrangement links TRBV5-1 to TRBJ2-3; TRBD1 aligns across 9 bases. In germline, CDR1 is SGHRS, CDR2 YFSETQ. With 4 bases clipped from V and 7 bases from J, the junction kept 13 bases outside the gene matches. The CDR3 runs to 16 residues. CDR3 protein: CASSATPGQGSYTQYF. The CDR3 bases are TGCGCCAGCAGCGCTACGCCGGGACAGGGCTCATATACGCAGTATTTT.

This clone has just a few counts. This sequence joins TRBV10-3 and TRBJ2-1, with 9 bases lining up with TRBD1. Per germline, CDR1 ENHRY and CDR2 SYGVKD. Losses at the gene ends were 3 bases for V and 5 bases for J; bases not matched to a gene: 8. The CDR3 contains 16 residues. Written as DNA, the CDR3 is TGTGCCATCAGTGACCTTGGACAGGGGTCGGACAATGAGCAGTTCTTC. Its translation is CAISDLGQGSDNEQFF.

The chain combines TRBV7-3 with TRBJ2-1; the match to TRBD2 covers 7 bases. The V and J ends lost 2 bases and 4 bases, in that order; junction bases with no gene match: 5. Germline CDR1 SGHTA, CDR2 FQGTGA. The CDR3 sequence is 15 residues long. CDR3 coding DNA: TGTGCCAGCAGCTTAGGGCAGGGACTATACAATGAGCAGTTCTTC. Amino acids: CASSLGQGLYNEQFF.

The chain couples TRBV28 to TRBJ2-5; D remains unclear. Trimming left V 8 bases short and J 3 bases short, with 10 bases between. This CDR3 has 12 amino acids. The germline V gene encodes CDR1 MDHEN and CDR2 SYDVKM. The DNA for the CDR3 is TGTGCCAGCGGGCAGGTGAAAGAGACCCAGTACTTC. Translating gives CASGQVKETQYF. Filled out from reference TRBV28 and TRBJ2-5, the complete variable domain reads DVKVTQSSRYLVKRTGEKVFLECVQDMDHENMFWYRQDPGLGLRLIYFSYDVKMKEKGDIPEGYSVSREKKERFSLILESASTNQTSMYLCASGQVKETQYFGPGTRLLVL.

This sequence joins TRBV19 and TRBJ1-6; 9 nucleotides line up with TRBD1. This CDR3 is built from 15 residues. V shed 8 bases and J 9 bases; nucleotides not matched to a gene: 11. The germline CDR1 and CDR2 sequences are LNHDA and SQIVND (reference sequence). Here the CDR3 reads CASSGDRVISSPLHF. The CDR3 DNA reads TGTGCCAGTTCGGGGGACAGGGTCATTTCTTCACCCCTCCACTTT.

The genes are TRBV27 and TRBJ2-7, with TRBD2 matching 7 bases. Trimming cost V 10 bases and J 0 bases; bases outside gene matches: 12. The CDR3 is 15 residues long. The germline V gene has CDR1 MNHEY and CDR2 SMNVEV (reference sequence). The CDR3 reads CATSAGRRSSYEQYF. CDR3 bases: TGTGCCACCTCAGCGGGGCGGAGGAGCTCCTACGAGCAGTACTTC.